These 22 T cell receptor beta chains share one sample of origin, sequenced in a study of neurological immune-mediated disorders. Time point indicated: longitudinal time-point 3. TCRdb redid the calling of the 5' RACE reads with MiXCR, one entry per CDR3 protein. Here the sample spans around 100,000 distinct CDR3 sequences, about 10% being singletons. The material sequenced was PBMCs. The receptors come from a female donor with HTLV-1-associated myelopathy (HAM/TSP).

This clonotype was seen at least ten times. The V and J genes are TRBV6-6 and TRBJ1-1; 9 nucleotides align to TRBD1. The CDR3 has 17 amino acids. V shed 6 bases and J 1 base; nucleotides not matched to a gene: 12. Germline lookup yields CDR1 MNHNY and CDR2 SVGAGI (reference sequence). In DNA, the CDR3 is TGTGCCAGCAGAGTCCGGGACAGGGTAATCGGGAACACTGAAGCTTTCTTT. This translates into CASRVRDRVIGNTEAFF.

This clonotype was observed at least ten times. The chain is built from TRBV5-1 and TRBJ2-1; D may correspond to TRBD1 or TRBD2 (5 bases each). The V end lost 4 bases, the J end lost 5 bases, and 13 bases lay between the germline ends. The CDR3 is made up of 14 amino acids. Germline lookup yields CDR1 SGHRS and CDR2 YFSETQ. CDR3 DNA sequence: TGCGCCAGCAGCGACCCGGGACGGAACAATGAGCAGTTCTTC. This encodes CASSDPGRNNEQFF.

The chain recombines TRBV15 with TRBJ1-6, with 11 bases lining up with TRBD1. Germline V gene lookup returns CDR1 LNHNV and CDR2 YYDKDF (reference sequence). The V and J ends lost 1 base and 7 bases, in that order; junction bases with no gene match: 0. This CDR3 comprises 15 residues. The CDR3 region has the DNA TGTGCCACCAGCAGAGGGACAGGGGGCAATTCACCCCTCCACTTT. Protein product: CATSRGTGGNSPLHF.

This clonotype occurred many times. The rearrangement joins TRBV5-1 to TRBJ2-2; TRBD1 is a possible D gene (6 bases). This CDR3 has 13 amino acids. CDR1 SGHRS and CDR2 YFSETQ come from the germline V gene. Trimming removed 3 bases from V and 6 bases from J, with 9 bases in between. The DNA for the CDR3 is TGCGCCAGCAGCTCTCAGGGGTCCGGGGAGCTGTTTTTT. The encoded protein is CASSSQGSGELFF. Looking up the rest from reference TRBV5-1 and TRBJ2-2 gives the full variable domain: KAGVTQTPRYLIKTRGQQVTLSCSPISGHRSVSWYQQTPGQGLQFLFEYFSETQRNKGNFPGRFSGRQFSNSRSEMNVSTLELGDSALYLCASSSQGSGELFFGEGSRLTVL.

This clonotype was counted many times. The CDR3 DNA is TGTGCCAGCTCACGCCTTACCAATGAGCAGTTCTTC. Protein sequence: CASSRLTNEQFF. The chain uses TRBV18 and TRBJ2-1; D remains unclear. From germline, CDR1 is KGHSH and CDR2 LQKENI. This CDR3 contains 12 residues. V was shortened by 4 bases and J by 6 bases, with 7 bases between the two germline ends.

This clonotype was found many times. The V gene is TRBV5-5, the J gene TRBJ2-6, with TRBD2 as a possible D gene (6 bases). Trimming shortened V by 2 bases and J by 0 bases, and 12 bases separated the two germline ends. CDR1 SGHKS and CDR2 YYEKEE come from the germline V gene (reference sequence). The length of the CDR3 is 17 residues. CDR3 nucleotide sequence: TGTGCCAGCAGCTTAAGTCCGGGAGTCTCTGGGGCCAACGTCCTGACTTTC. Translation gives CASSLSPGVSGANVLTF.

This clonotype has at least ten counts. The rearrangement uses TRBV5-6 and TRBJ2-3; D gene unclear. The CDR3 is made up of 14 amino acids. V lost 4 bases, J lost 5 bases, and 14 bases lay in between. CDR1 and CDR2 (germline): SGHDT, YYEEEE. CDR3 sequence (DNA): TGTGCCAGCAGCACCCCAAAGGAGCTAGATACGCAGTATTTT. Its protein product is CASSTPKELDTQYF.

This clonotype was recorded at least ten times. The CDR3 reads CASSQFFLQPLHF. The CDR3 nucleotides read TGTGCCAGCAGCCAATTTTTTTTGCAGCCCCTCCACTTT. The chain has TRBV14 and TRBJ1-6; no clear D. This CDR3 has 13 residues. The germline gives CDR1 SGHDN, CDR2 FVKESK. V was shortened by 2 bases and J by 13 bases, with 12 bases between the two germline ends.

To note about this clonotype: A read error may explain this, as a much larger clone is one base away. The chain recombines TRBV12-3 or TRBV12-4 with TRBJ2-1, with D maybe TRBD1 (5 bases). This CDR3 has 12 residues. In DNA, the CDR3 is TGTGTCAGCAGTTTAGCCAGGGTGAAGCAGTTCTTC. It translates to CVSSLARVKQFF.

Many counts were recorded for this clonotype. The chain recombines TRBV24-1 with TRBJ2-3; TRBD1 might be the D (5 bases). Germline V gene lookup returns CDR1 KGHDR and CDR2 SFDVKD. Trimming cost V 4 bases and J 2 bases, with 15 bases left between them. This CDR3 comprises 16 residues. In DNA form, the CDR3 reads TGTGCCACCAGTGACTCAATGCAGGGTAACACAGATACGCAGTATTTT. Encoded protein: CATSDSMQGNTDTQYF.

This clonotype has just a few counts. The CDR3 is CASSLDPGSYNEQFF. Here the CDR3 DNA reads TGTGCCAGCAGCTTAGATCCCGGGAGCTACAATGAGCAGTTCTTC. V and J are TRBV7-2 and TRBJ2-1; tentatively, D is TRBD2 (6 bases). Germline V CDR1 and CDR2: SGHTA, FQGNSA. The V and J ends lost 1 base and 3 bases respectively, with 10 bases between them. There are 15 residues in the CDR3.

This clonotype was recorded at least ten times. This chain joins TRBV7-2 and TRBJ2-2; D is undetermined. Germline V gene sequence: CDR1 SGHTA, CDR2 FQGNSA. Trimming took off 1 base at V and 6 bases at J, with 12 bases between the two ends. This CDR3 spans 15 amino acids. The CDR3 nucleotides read TGTGCCAGCAGCTTAGGGGCAGGCGGATCCGGGGAGCTGTTTTTT. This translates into CASSLGAGGSGELFF.

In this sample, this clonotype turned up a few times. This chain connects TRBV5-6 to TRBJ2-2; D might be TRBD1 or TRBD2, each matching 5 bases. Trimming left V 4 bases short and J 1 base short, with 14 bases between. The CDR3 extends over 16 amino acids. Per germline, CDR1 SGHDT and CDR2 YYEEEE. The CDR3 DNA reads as TGTGCCAGCAGCCGGCTGGGGACGGAGAACACCGGGGAGCTGTTTTTT. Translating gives CASSRLGTENTGELFF.

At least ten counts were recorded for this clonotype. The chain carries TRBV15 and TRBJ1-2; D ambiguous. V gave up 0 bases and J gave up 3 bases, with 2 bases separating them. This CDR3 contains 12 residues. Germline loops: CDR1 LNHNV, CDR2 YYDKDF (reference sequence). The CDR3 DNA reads TGTGCCACCAGCAGAGATTACTATGGCTACACCTTC. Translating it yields CATSRDYYGYTF. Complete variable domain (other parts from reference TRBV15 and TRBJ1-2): DAMVIQNPRYQVTQFGKPVTLSCSQTLNHNVMYWYQQKSSQAPKLLFHYYDKDFNNEADTPDNFQSRRPNTSFCFLDIRSPGLGDTAMYLCATSRDYYGYTFGSGTRLTVV.

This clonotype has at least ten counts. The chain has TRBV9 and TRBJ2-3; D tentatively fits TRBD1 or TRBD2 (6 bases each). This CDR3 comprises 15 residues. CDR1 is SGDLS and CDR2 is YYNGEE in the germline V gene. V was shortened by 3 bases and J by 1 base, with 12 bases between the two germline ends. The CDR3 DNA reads TGTGCCAGCAGCGCCTCGGGGGCCGGCACAGATACGCAGTATTTT. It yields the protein CASSASGAGTDTQYF.

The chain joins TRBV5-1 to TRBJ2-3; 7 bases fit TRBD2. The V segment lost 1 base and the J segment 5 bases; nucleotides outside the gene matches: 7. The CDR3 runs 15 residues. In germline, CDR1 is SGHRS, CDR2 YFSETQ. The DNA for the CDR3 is TGCGCCAGCAGCTTGCAGCGGGGAAACGGAGATACGCAGTATTTT. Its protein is CASSLQRGNGDTQYF.

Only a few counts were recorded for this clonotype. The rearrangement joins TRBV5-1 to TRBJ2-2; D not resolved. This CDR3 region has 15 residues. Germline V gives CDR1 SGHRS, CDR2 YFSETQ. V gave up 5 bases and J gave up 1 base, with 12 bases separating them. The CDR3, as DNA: TGCGCCAGCAGTCAAGCCCTCTTGAACACCGGGGAGCTGTTTTTT. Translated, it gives CASSQALLNTGELFF.

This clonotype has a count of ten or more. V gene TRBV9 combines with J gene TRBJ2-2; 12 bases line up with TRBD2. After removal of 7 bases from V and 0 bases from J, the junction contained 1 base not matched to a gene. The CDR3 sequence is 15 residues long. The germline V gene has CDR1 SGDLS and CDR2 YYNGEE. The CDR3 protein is CASGTSGSNTGELFF. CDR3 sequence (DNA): TGTGCCAGCGGGACTAGCGGGTCGAACACCGGGGAGCTGTTTTTT.

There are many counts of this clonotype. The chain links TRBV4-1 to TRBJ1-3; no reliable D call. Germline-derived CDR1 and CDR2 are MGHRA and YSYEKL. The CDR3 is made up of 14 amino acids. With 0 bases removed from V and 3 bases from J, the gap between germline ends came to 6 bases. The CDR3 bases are TGCGCCAGCAGCCAAGATCACGTTGGAAACACCATATATTTT. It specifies CASSQDHVGNTIYF.

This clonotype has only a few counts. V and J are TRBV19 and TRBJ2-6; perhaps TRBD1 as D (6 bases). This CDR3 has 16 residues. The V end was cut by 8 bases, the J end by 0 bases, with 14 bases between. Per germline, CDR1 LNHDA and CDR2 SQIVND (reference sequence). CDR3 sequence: CASYRELRSGANVLTF. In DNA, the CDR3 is TGTGCCAGTTACAGGGAATTACGCTCTGGGGCCAACGTCCTGACTTTC.

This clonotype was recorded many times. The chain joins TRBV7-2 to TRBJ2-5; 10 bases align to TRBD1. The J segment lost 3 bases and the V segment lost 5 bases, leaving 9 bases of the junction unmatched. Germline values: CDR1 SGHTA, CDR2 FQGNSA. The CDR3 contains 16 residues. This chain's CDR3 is CASSNRGTGEEETQYF. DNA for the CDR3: TGTGCCAGCAGCAACCGCGGGACAGGGGAGGAAGAGACCCAGTACTTC.

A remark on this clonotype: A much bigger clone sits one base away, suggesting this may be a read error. CDR3 DNA: TGCTCCAGCAGCTTAATGGGAGAGCAGTACTTC. This codes for CSSSLMGEQYF. The V call is TRBV5-1, the J call TRBJ2-7; D ambiguous. There are 11 residues in the CDR3. In germline, CDR1 is SGHRS, CDR2 YFSETQ. The full variable domain, in which reference TRBV5-1 and TRBJ2-7 provide the parts outside the CDR3, is KAGVTQTPRYLIKTRGQQVTLSCSPISGHRSVSWYQQTPGQGLQFLFEYFSETQRNKGNFPGRFSGRQFSNSRSEMNVSTLELGDSALYLCSSSLMGEQYFGPGTRLTVT.